This entry describes one TCR beta chain. The data were obtained in a study of cytomegalovirus exposure and HLA in healthy donors. The assay was immunoSEQ multiplex PCR, and TCRdb's table has in-frame clones only and misses some. The sample contains 95,000 to 150,000 clones, 75% to 90% of which appear only once. The ends were cut back, 1 base at V and 2 bases at J, with 6 bases in the middle. The CDR3 runs 15 residues. Germline lookup yields CDR1 MDHEN and CDR2 SYDVKM. The V gene is TRBV28, the J gene TRBJ2-6; no definite D call. The material sequenced was PBMCs. This receptor was taken from a woman aged 18-29 years in good health and CMV-seronegative. DNA for the CDR3: TGTGCCAGCAGTTTATTTTCAGCTGGGGCCAACGTCCTGACTTTC. Encoded protein: CASSLFSAGANVLTF.